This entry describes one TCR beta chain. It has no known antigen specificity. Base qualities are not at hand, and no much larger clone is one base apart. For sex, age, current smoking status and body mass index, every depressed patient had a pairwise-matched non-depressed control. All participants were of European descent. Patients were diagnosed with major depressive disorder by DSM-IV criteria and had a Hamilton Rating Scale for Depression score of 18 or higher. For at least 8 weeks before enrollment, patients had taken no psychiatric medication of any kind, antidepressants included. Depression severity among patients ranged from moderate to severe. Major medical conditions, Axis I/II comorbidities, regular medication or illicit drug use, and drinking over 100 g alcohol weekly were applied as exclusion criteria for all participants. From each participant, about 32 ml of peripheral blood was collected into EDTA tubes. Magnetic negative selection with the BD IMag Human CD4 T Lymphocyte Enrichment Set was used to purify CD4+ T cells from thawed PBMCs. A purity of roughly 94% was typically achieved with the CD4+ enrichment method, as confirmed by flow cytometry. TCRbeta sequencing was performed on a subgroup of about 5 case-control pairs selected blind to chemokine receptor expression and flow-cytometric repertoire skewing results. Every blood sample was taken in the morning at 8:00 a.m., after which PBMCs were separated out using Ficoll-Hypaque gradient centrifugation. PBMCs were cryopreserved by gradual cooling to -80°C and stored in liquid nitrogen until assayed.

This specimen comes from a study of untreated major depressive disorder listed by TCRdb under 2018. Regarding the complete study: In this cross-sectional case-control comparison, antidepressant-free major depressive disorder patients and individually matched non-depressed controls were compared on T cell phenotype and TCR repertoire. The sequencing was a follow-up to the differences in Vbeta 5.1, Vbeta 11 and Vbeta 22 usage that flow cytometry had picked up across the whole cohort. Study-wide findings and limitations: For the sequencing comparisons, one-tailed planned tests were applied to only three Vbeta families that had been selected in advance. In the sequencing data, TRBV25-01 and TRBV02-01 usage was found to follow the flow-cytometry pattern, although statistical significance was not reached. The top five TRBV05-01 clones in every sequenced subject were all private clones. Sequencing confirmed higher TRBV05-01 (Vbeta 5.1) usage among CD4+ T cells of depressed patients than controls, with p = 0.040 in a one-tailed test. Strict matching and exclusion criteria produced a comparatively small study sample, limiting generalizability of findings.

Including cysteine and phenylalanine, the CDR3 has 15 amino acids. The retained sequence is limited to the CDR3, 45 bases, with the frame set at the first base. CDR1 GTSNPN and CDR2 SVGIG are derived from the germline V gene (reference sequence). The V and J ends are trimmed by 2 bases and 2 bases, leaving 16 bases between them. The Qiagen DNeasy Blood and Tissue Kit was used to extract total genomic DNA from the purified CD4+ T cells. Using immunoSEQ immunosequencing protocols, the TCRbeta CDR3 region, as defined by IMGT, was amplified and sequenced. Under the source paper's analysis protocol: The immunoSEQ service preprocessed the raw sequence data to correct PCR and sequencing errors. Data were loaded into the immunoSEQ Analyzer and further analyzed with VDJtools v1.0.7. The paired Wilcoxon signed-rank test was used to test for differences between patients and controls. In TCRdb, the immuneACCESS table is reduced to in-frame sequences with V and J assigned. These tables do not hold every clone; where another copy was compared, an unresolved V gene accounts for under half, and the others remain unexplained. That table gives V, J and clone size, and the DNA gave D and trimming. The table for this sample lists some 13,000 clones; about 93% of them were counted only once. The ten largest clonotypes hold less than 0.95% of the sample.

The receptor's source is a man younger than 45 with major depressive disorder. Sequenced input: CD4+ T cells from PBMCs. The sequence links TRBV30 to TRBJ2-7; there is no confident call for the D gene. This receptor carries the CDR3 CAWSPLVGGPYEQYF. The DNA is TGTGCCTGGAGTCCTCTAGTGGGCGGTCCCTACGAGCAGTACTTC.